Listed here is a single T cell receptor beta chain. Its antigen is still unknown. United States facilities provided treatment to all participants with HIV. These data belong to a study of long-term antiretroviral therapy in people with HIV. Whole-study results and caveats: Post-ART, diversity grew, though it stayed under transplant donor control levels. Repertoires from HIV showed CDR3 length ranges narrower than those of controls.

Between the trimmed V and J ends, which lost 2 bases and 5 bases, there was a span of 6 bases. Germline CDR1 and CDR2: SNHLY and FYNNEI. This CDR3 region has 12 residues. At the survey level, the v3.0 immunoSEQ assay was run. Measured with immunoSEQ multiplex PCR; TCRdb has only the in-frame clones, and not every one. Of more than 10,000 clones listed, about nine tenths are singletons. The sequence derives from a woman aged 40 to 50 with HIV. Sequencing was performed on unsorted PBMCs, taken 2.1 years after starting antiretroviral therapy. The chain joins TRBV2 to TRBJ1-2; D not certain. Here the CDR3 reads CASSESGYGYTF. In nucleotides, the CDR3 is TGTGCCAGCAGTGAATCAGGATATGGCTACACCTTC.